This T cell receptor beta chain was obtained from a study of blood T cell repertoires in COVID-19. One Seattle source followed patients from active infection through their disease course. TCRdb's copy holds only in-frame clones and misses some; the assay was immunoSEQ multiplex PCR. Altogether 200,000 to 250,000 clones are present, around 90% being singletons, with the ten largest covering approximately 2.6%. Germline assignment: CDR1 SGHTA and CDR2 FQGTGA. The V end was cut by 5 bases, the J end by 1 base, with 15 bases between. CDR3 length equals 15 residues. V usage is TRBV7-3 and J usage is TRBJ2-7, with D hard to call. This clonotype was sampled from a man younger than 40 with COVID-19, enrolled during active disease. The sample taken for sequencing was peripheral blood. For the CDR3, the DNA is TGTGCCAGCAGCCCCGCACACTATACTTCCTACGAGCAGTACTTC. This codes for CASSPAHYTSYEQYF.